Listed below are T cell receptor beta chains from one sample, sequenced in a study of OX40 agonist ivuxolimab in advanced cancers. TCRdb's table, derived via immunoSEQ multiplex PCR, lists solely in-frame clones and lacks some. Here the sample spans around 76,000 clones, roughly 80% being singletons. The sequencing here drew on CD4+ or CD8+ T cells sorted from blood, taken in a trial of the OX40 agonist ivuxolimab. These receptors were collected from an adult with an advanced solid tumor such as melanoma, head and neck, liver or kidney cancer. The CDR3 runs from the conserved cysteine through the conserved F or W. A D gene is named only where the DNA matches it firmly. Only part of the rows carry a size: once, few, many, or a class if the clone is expanded.

NA | NA | TRBJ1-4 | TRBV4-2 | TGTGCCAGCAGCCAAGATAGTGTAAGGGTTGGGAGTGAAAAACTGTTTTTT | CASSQDSVRVGSEKLFF
TRBD2 | medium-sized | TRBJ2-7 | TRBV5-1 | TGCGCCAGCAGCTTAGCTTTAGCGGGAGGGTTTCGCGAGCAGTACTTC | CASSLALAGGFREQYF
NA | NA | TRBJ2-7 | TRBV13 | TGTGCCAGCAGCTTTATAGGGGGGGATCGGGGTGCCCACGAGCAGTACTTC | CASSFIGGDRGAHEQYF
TRBD1 | once | TRBJ1-2 | TRBV7-3 | TGTGCCAGCAGCCCCCAACCGGGACAGCAGTATGGCTACACCTTC | CASSPQPGQQYGYTF
NA | NA | TRBJ1-5 | TRBV7-9 | TGTGCCAGCAGCTCCGGGGATGGGGTCGGGCAGCCCCAGCATTTT | CASSSGDGVGQPQHF
NA | NA | TRBJ1-1 | TRBV19 | TGTGCCAGTAGTATAGTGCCAGGGCTGAACACTGAAGCTTTCTTT | CASSIVPGLNTEAFF
NA | NA | TRBJ2-4 | TRBV7-2 | TGTGCCAGCAGCTTAGTATCTTTCCAAGCCAAAAACATTCAGTACTTC | CASSLVSFQAKNIQYF
NA | NA | TRBJ2-5 | TRBV28 | TGTGCCAGCATTGGGGGGCAATGGGAGACCCAGTACTTC | CASIGGQWETQYF
NA | few | TRBJ1-2 | TRBV19 | TGTGCCAGTAACCCCGCCCCCGACAGCTTACTCGGCTACACCTTC | CASNPAPDSLLGYTF
NA | few | TRBJ1-2 | TRBV5-6 | TGTGCCAGCAGCCTTCTCCGTGTGGTTGGCTACACCTTC | CASSLLRVVGYTF
NA | NA | TRBJ1-5 | TRBV19 | TGTGCCAGTAGGCAAGGGCCTCTAAGTCAGCCCCAGCATTTT | CASRQGPLSQPQHF
NA | NA | TRBJ2-1 | TRBV30 | TGTGCCTGGAGTGTACCCCAGCCGCTCTACAATGAGCAGTTCTTC | CAWSVPQPLYNEQFF
NA | NA | TRBJ2-3 | TRBV19 | TGTGCCAGTAGTATAGTGGGGGGAGATACGCAGTATTTT | CASSIVGGDTQYF
NA | NA | TRBJ2-1 | TRBV20-1 | TGCAGTGCTAGGTGGGGGGTTGAGCAGTTCTTC | CSARWGVEQFF
TRBD1 | NA | TRBJ1-2 | TRBV5-8 | TGTGCCAGCAGCGGACAGGGCGACTATGGCTACACCTTC | CASSGQGDYGYTF
NA | NA | TRBJ2-2 | TRBV19 | TGTGCCAGTAGTATATTAAACACCGGGGAGCTGTTTTTT | CASSILNTGELFF
TRBD1 | NA | TRBJ2-1 | TRBV28 | TGTGCCAGCAGGCCGCCCGGGACAGGGGTTTTCGATGAGCAGTTCTTC | CASRPPGTGVFDEQFF
TRBD2 | NA | TRBJ2-3 | TRBV28 | TGTGCCAGCAGTTCCCCCGGACTAGCGGGGGATACAGATACGCAGTATTTT | CASSSPGLAGDTDTQYF
NA | NA | TRBJ2-2 | TRBV9 | TGTGCCAGCAGCGTAGGTGTGAGAAACACCGGGGAGCTGTTTTTT | CASSVGVRNTGELFF
NA | NA | TRBJ1-1 | TRBV5-5 | TGTGCCAGCAGCGCTCAGTCCAGGTTGAACACTGAAGCTTTCTTT | CASSAQSRLNTEAFF